Each of the 3 T cell receptor beta chains below was sequenced from the same sample in a study of T cell repertoires in cytomegalovirus infection (dated 2019 in TCRdb). The reads were generated on an Illumina HiSeq 1500. TCRdb trimmed the raw reads at Q25, called clones with MiXCR and kept productive beta chains. For every CDR3 protein sequence, its rows merge into one entry that carries the most common genes and DNA. The sample contains around 900,000 distinct CDR3 sequences, 25% to 40% of them found a single time. The top ten clones comprise around an eighth of the sample. Their cognate antigens are unknown. The treatment or condition label for this specimen denotes: in vitro stimulation with specific CMV peptide epitopes to enrich CMV-specific T cells. The specimen comprised cultured CD8+ T cells from PBMCs, sampled from culture after CMV antigen stimulation. Receptor source: a human donor in good health (CMV status not recorded). Some clones in this sample may be carry-over from other donors' samples.

The V gene is TRBV6-1, the J gene TRBJ2-7; no definite D call. In germline, CDR1 is MNHNS, CDR2 SASEGT. This CDR3 contains 12 residues. Trimming pared 8 bases from V and 0 bases from J, leaving 8 bases between. CDR3 amino acids: CASGQSSYEQYF. The CDR3 nucleotides read TGTGCCAGCGGGCAGAGCTCCTACGAGCAGTACTTC.

This clonotype is a singleton in its sample. The rearrangement links TRBV5-5 to TRBJ2-7; possible D gene TRBD2, 5 bases. This CDR3 contains 18 residues. Per germline, CDR1 SGHKS and CDR2 YYEKEE (reference sequence). The V end was cut by 0 bases, the J end by 1 base, with 20 bases between. The CDR3 nucleotides are TGTGCCAGCAGCTTGGGAGGAACGGCAGGACTTCTTTCCTACGAGCAGTACTTC. Its translation: CASSLGGTAGLLSYEQYF.

The rearrangement uses TRBV6-2 or TRBV6-3 and TRBJ1-3; D gene ambiguous. Trimming took off 2 bases at V and 0 bases at J, with 8 bases between the two ends. Germline CDR1 reads MNHEY; CDR2 reads SVGEGT. This CDR3 is 15 amino acids long. DNA of the CDR3: TGTGCCAGCAGTTACGAGGAGAGCTCTGGAAACACCATATATTTT. Translation gives CASSYEESSGNTIYF.